The rows below give T cell receptor beta chains drawn from one sample of a study of early T cells in non-severe SARS-CoV-2 infection. A single record per CDR3 protein comes from TCRdb applying MiXCR to the 5' RACE reads. This table has more than 75,000 distinct CDR3 sequences, approximately 15% appearing once. Sequencing was done on a sample of whole blood. The receptors here all came from an adult who was a healthcare worker with PCR-confirmed SARS-CoV-2 infection or an uninfected control (not recorded which). The CDR3 runs from the conserved cysteine through the conserved F or W. The D gene is left open where the match is weak. Clone size is given for some rows only: seen once, a few or many times, or a class if the clone is expanded.

V	size	J	D	DNA	CDR3
TRBV4-1	few	TRBJ2-3	TRBD2	TGCGCCAGCAGCCAAGATCTGGGTAGCGGGGGATTAGATACGCAGTATTTT	CASSQDLGSGGLDTQYF
TRBV10-2	NA	TRBJ1-3	NA	TGCGCCAGCAGTGAGTTTGTGAACACCATATATTTT	CASSEFVNTIYF
TRBV3-1	few	TRBJ2-5	NA	TGTGCCAGCAGCCAAGACTCTCAAGAGACCCAGTACTTC	CASSQDSQETQYF
TRBV11-2	few	TRBJ1-1	NA	TGTGCCAGCAGCTTAGTCCTCGGAGGGTCGAAGGGCACTGAAGCTTTCTTT	CASSLVLGGSKGTEAFF
TRBV5-1	few	TRBJ1-4	TRBD1	TGCGCCAGCAGCTCCATAACGGGACAGGGGCGTGAAAAACTGTTTTTT	CASSSITGQGREKLFF
TRBV6-1	few	TRBJ2-6	NA	TGTGCCAGCAGTGTAGTTCAGGGAGCTGGGGCCAACGTCCTGACTTTC	CASSVVQGAGANVLTF
TRBV10-3	NA	TRBJ2-5	TRBD1	TGTGCCATCAGTGAAGGGGGACAGGGTCGGAGGCGGGGAGAGACCCAGTACTTC	CAISEGGQGRRRGETQYF
TRBV7-2	many	TRBJ1-1	NA	TGTGCCAGCAGCTTGGGCAGAGAGAACACTGAAGCTTTCTTT	CASSLGRENTEAFF
TRBV7-2	many	TRBJ2-7	TRBD2	TGTGCCAGCAGCCCCCAGCGGGGTTACGAGCAGTACTTC	CASSPQRGYEQYF
TRBV2	NA	TRBJ2-1	NA	TGTGCCAGCAGTGAAGCCCGGGTAACCTACAATGAGCAGTTCTTC	CASSEARVTYNEQFF
TRBV24-1	once	TRBJ2-2	TRBD1	TGTGCCACCAGCGAGTGGCGGACAGGGAACACCGGGGAGCTGTTTTTT	CATSEWRTGNTGELFF
TRBV28	NA	TRBJ2-3	TRBD2	TGTGCCAGCAGTCACGCTAGCGGGGGGGCCGGCACAGATACGCAGTATTTT	CASSHASGGAGTDTQYF
TRBV5-8	few	TRBJ2-7	NA	TGTGCCAGCAGCTTGGTTGCGGGGACCTACGAGCAGTACTTC	CASSLVAGTYEQYF
TRBV12-3/TRBV12-4	NA	TRBJ1-4	NA	TGTGCCAGCAGTCGGCTCTCAACTAATGAAAAACTGTTTTTT	CASSRLSTNEKLFF
TRBV14	few	TRBJ2-1	TRBD2	TGTGCCAGCAGCCAAGGGCTAGCGGGTATCTTCGCGGAGCAGTTCTTC	CASSQGLAGIFAEQFF
TRBV2	few	TRBJ1-1	TRBD1	TGTGCCAGCAGACCTACAGGGGGCCGCGCCGACACTGAAGCTTTCTTT	CASRPTGGRADTEAFF
TRBV7-6	few	TRBJ2-2	NA	TGTGCCAGCAGCCCCGCGGGCAGGTGGGCGCCGGACACCGGGGAGCTGTTTTTT	CASSPAGRWAPDTGELFF
TRBV20-1	NA	TRBJ1-1	NA	TGCAGTGCTAGAGGCGGATACACTGAAGCTTTCTTT	CSARGGYTEAFF
TRBV4-1	few	TRBJ2-6	TRBD2	TGCGCCAGCAGCCAAGAGCCTTTGGGGGGGGCTGGGGCCAACGTCCTGACTTTC	CASSQEPLGGAGANVLTF
TRBV30	many	TRBJ1-3	NA	TGTGCCTTTGAAGGGTGGACACACTCTGGAAACACCATATATTTT	CAFEGWTHSGNTIYF
TRBV3-1	few	TRBJ2-1	TRBD1	TGTGCCAGCAGCCAATATAAGGACAGGGAAGGCGATGAGCAGTTCTTC	CASSQYKDREGDEQFF
TRBV20-1	NA	TRBJ2-7	NA	TGCAGTGCTAGAGATATGGTGGGAGCCCGGGAGCAGTACTTC	CSARDMVGAREQYF
TRBV12-3/TRBV12-4	NA	TRBJ2-7	NA	TGTGCCAGCAGTCTAAGGTGGACAGCCGACTCCTACGAGCAGTACTTC	CASSLRWTADSYEQYF
TRBV11-2	many	TRBJ1-6	TRBD1	TGTGCCAGCAGCCCACGACAGGGGAATAATTCACCCCTCCACTTT	CASSPRQGNNSPLHF
TRBV27	many	TRBJ2-1	NA	TGTGCCAGCAGTGCGGCCGAGGTCCAGCGGCCATACAATGAGCAGTTCTTC	CASSAAEVQRPYNEQFF
TRBV29-1	few	TRBJ1-1	NA	TGCAGCATCCGGACGGTAACTGAAGCTTTCTTT	CSIRTVTEAFF
TRBV28	NA	TRBJ2-6	NA	TGTGCCAGCAAAGGCAGCCACTCTGGGGCCAACGTCCTGACTTTC	CASKGSHSGANVLTF
TRBV13	many	TRBJ1-5	TRBD1	TGTGCCAGCAGCTCCGTTAGCGACAGGGGAGTTCAGCCCCAGCATTTT	CASSSVSDRGVQPQHF